The TCR beta chain under discussion was sequenced for a study of blood T cell repertoires in COVID-19. Study details: COVID-19 samples collected from the United States, Italy and Spain covered acute and convalescent phases.

This table comes from immunoSEQ multiplex PCR, and its TCRdb copy is limited to in-frame clones, with some not included. The sample records 140,000 to 150,000 clones, about 89% being singletons. This CDR3 has 15 residues. Germline V gives CDR1 MNHEY, CDR2 SMNVEV (reference sequence). The ends lost 5 bases at V and 7 bases at J; junction bases unmatched: 10. The sequencing sample was made of peripheral blood. This sequence was found in a man aged 55 to 69 with active or convalescent COVID-19. The chain employs TRBV27 and TRBJ1-4; 7 nucleotides align to TRBD1. CDR3 loop: CASSKRQGTGEKLFF. In DNA form, the CDR3 reads TGTGCCAGCAGTAAACGACAGGGAACGGGTGAAAAACTGTTTTTT.